This TCR beta chain comes out of a study of blood T cell repertoires in COVID-19. Background on the study: Whether acute or convalescent, the COVID-19 samples came from the United States, Italy and Spain. PBMCs, B-cell-depleted T cells, or T cells provided the cDNA or gDNA that made up the material.

In the original processing: It was from reference gene primer amplification that nucleated cell counts were estimated. The data were produced by immunoSEQ multiplex PCR, yet TCRdb's version contains in-frame clones alone and is incomplete. V and J calls and clone size are those listed in that table; D and trimming were worked out from the DNA. The data contain fewer than 120,000 clones, approximately 70% of them seen just once; the ten biggest clones take up under 10%. Sequencing input: peripheral blood. This receptor was identified in a woman aged 60-70 years with acute or convalescent COVID-19.

The CDR3 DNA sequence: TGTGCCAGCTCACCACGGGGACAGACTAATTCACCCCTCCACTTT. This translates into CASSPRGQTNSPLHF. The chain links TRBV18 to TRBJ1-6; 7 bases are a match to TRBD1. Germline CDR1 reads KGHSH; CDR2 reads LQKENI. Trimming at V came to 1 base and at J to 6 bases, leaving 3 bases not matched to a gene. The CDR3 runs to 15 residues. The entire variable domain, with the rest obtained from reference TRBV18 and TRBJ1-6, is as follows: NAGVMQNPRHLVRRRGQEARLRCSPMKGHSHVYWYRQLPEEGLKFMVYLQKENIIDESGMPKERFSAEFPKEGPSILRIQQVVRGDSAAYFCASSPRGQTNSPLHFGNGTRLTVT.